Given below is one TCR beta chain in context. The sample is drawn from a study of blood T cell repertoires in COVID-19. Overall study context: Donors in the United States, Italy and Spain gave samples during acute or convalescent COVID-19. T cells, B-cell-depleted T cells, or PBMCs provided the cDNA or gDNA that served as material.

Germline loops: CDR1 ENHRY, CDR2 SYGVKD. CDR3 size: 14 residues. Trimming shortened V by 6 bases and J by 2 bases, and 12 bases separated the two germline ends. This table comes from immunoSEQ multiplex PCR, and its TCRdb copy is limited to in-frame clones, with some not included. Altogether 95,000 to 150,000 clones are present, almost 90% being singletons, with the ten largest covering approximately 0.81%. The chain combines TRBV10-3 with TRBJ2-3; TRBD2 is a possible D gene (6 bases). The origin of this receptor is a woman in her forties or fifties with active or convalescent COVID-19. The sequenced sample was peripheral blood. CDR3: CAIRERDSTDTQYF. CDR3 sequence (DNA): TGTGCCATCAGAGAGAGGGACTCCACAGATACGCAGTATTTT.